This TCR beta chain was recovered during a study of identifying expanded T cells in peripheral blood. Study-level points and caveats: Clone count variance between approximately 2-week samples rose with total template count.

CDR3 size: 15 residues. The germline V gene has CDR1 KGHSH and CDR2 LQKENI. J lost 5 bases, V lost 3 bases, and 4 bases had no gene match. Profiled with immunoSEQ multiplex PCR; TCRdb holds only in-frame clones, not every one. This sample has 100,000 or so clones; 88% occur once, and the top ten carry around 14%. This clone showed up just a few times. Its antigen is as yet unknown. The TCR comes from a person aged 18-70 years in good health. The rearrangement joins TRBV18 to TRBJ2-1; 10 positions match TRBD2. The sequenced material came from blood. The CDR3 DNA reads as TGTGCCAGCTCACCCGGGACTAGCGAGAACAATGAGCAGTTCTTC. As protein: CASSPGTSENNEQFF.